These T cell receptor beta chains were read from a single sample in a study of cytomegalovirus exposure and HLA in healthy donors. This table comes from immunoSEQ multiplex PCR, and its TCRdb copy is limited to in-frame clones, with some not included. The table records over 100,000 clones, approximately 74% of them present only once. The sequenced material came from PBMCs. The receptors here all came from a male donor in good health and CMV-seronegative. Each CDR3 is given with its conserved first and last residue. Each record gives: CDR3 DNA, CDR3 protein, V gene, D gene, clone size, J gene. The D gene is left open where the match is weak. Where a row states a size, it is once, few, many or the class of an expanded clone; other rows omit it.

TGTGCCAGCTCACTAGACAAGAGCTCCTACAATGAGCAGTTCTTC	CASSLDKSSYNEQFF	TRBV18	-	-	TRBJ2-1
TGTGCCAGCAGCTCAGGGACAGGGCGCACAGATACGCAGTATTTT	CASSSGTGRTDTQYF	TRBV7-2	TRBD1	-	TRBJ2-3
TGTGCCAGCAGCTTACCGGGGGGGATTAACTATGGCTACACCTTC	CASSLPGGINYGYTF	TRBV7-2	-	-	TRBJ1-2
TGTGCTAGCAGCCTTTCCCTGGGACAGTCCTACGAGCAGTACTTC	CASSLSLGQSYEQYF	TRBV7-7	TRBD1	-	TRBJ2-7
TGTGCCACCTCCGCGGCCTCCCTACAAGAGACCCAGTACTTC	CATSAASLQETQYF	TRBV28	-	-	TRBJ2-5
TGTGCCAGCACCATTTTTGGGCTGAGAGGACAGGGGGTTGGGTGGCCCCAACATTTT	CASTIFGLRGQGVGWPQHF	TRBV28	TRBD1	once	TRBJ1-5
TGTGCCTGGAGTGCGGGGACCGGGGAGCTGTTTTTT	CAWSAGTGELFF	TRBV30	-	-	TRBJ2-2
TGTGCCAGCAGCGGCAACCGGGACAGGGTCGTAAGCAATCAGCCCCAGCATTTT	CASSGNRDRVVSNQPQHF	TRBV9	TRBD1	-	TRBJ1-5
TGTGCCAGCAGCTCCGGGACAACTAGCACAGATACGCAGTATTTT	CASSSGTTSTDTQYF	TRBV6-4	-	many	TRBJ2-3
TGTGCCAGCAGCCGCACTCCTGGGGGGGGCCAGAGGGGGGAGCTGTTTTTT	CASSRTPGGGQRGELFF	TRBV7-2	-	-	TRBJ2-2
TGTGCCAGCCGTGGGGGGTCCGGGACAGGGTATGGAGAAAAACTGTTTTTT	CASRGGSGTGYGEKLFF	TRBV6-1	TRBD1	-	TRBJ1-4
TGCGCCAGCAGCCAAGACTTCGCAGGGGGCTACGAGCAGTACTTC	CASSQDFAGGYEQYF	TRBV4-3	TRBD1	-	TRBJ2-7
TGCAGCGTTGAGGGCGGGCAGGCAGACACTGAAGCTTTCTTT	CSVEGGQADTEAFF	TRBV29-1	-	-	TRBJ1-1
TGTGCCTGGAGGGGGGCAGGGGCTTGGACTAGCGGGGGGGCGTATACGCAGTATTTT	CAWRGAGAWTSGGAYTQYF	TRBV30	TRBD2	once	TRBJ2-3
TGTGCCAGCAGCCCACGGGGGGGTTGGGGAAATCAGCCCCAGCATTTT	CASSPRGGWGNQPQHF	TRBV27	-	-	TRBJ1-5
TGTGCCAGCAGCCGATTGGGACTCTATGGCTACACCTTC	CASSRLGLYGYTF	TRBV7-9	-	-	TRBJ1-2
TGTGCCAGCAGTTCCCCCCACACGAGGAGTTCCTACGAGCAGTACTTC	CASSSPHTRSSYEQYF	TRBV28	-	-	TRBJ2-7
TGCGCCAGCAGCCTGTCTAGCTCCGGACCCTACGAGCAGTACTTC	CASSLSSSGPYEQYF	TRBV4-1	-	-	TRBJ2-7
TGCAGCGTCCGGGAGGGGCCGGATACGCAGTATTTT	CSVREGPDTQYF	TRBV29-1	TRBD2	-	TRBJ2-3
TGTGCCAGCAAGCGGACAGGGTATTATGGCTACACCTTC	CASKRTGYYGYTF	TRBV2	TRBD1	-	TRBJ1-2
TGTGCCAGCAGCTTAACGGGCGATCCCGGCACTGAAGCTTTCTTT	CASSLTGDPGTEAFF	TRBV7-3	-	-	TRBJ1-1
TGCAGCGTTGTTGGGTCAGGGGGAGAGACCCAGTACTTC	CSVVGSGGETQYF	TRBV29-1	TRBD1	once	TRBJ2-5
TGTGCCACCAGCCCCGAGGGAGGACTAGCGGGGACCTACGAGCAGTACTTC	CATSPEGGLAGTYEQYF	TRBV15	TRBD2	-	TRBJ2-7